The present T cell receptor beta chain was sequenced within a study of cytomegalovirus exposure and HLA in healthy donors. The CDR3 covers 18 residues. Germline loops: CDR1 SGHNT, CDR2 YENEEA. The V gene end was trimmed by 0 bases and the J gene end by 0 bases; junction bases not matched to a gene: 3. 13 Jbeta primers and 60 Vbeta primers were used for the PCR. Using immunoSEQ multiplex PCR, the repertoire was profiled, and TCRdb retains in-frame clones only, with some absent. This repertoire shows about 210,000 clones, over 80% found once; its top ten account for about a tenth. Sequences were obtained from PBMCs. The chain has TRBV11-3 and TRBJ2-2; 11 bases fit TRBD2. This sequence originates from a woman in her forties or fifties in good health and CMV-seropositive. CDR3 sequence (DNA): TGTGCCAGCAGCTTAGACCTAGCGGGGGGATCGAACACCGGGGAGCTGTTTTTT. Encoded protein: CASSLDLAGGSNTGELFF.